The 18 T cell receptor beta chains reported below all come from one sample, sequenced in a study of blood T cell repertoires in COVID-19. Sequencing was performed with immunoSEQ multiplex PCR; in TCRdb, only in-frame clones are kept and a portion is missing. The data hold 200,000 to 300,000 clones, with approximately 83% observed a single time. Sample: PBMCs or T cells enriched from blood (not recorded which). These receptors all come from a woman aged 40 to 55 with acute COVID-19.

The V call is TRBV9, the J call TRBJ2-5; D ambiguous. The V end was cut by 0 bases, the J end by 5 bases, with 5 bases between. The CDR3 runs 12 residues. CDR1 and CDR2 (germline): SGDLS, YYNGEE. CDR3 sequence: CASSVEEETQYF. The CDR3 coding sequence is TGTGCCAGCAGCGTAGAGGAGGAGACCCAGTACTTC.

This chain uses TRBV14 with TRBJ1-4; D gene ambiguous. This CDR3 region has 16 residues. Looked up from germline, CDR1 is SGHDN and CDR2 is FVKESK. The V and J ends lost 3 bases and 0 bases respectively, with 11 bases between them. The DNA for the CDR3 is TGTGCCAGCAGCCAGCAGTACCGTGCAACTAATGAAAAACTGTTTTTT. Its translation is CASSQQYRATNEKLFF.

The V call is TRBV5-1, the J call TRBJ2-3, with a weak D call TRBD2 (5 bases). The CDR3 loop spans 15 amino acids. The V gene's germline CDR1 is SGHRS and CDR2 YFSETQ. The ends were cut back, 0 bases at V and 1 base at J, with 9 bases in the middle. Here the CDR3 reads CASSLDGSGTDTQYF. The CDR3 DNA sequence: TGCGCCAGCAGCTTGGATGGTAGCGGCACAGATACGCAGTATTTT.

The chain recombines TRBV3-1 (or the pseudogene TRBV3-2) with TRBJ1-1; TRBD1 matches 7 bases. J was trimmed by 1 base and V by 4 bases; bases with no gene match: 3. The CDR3 loop spans 14 amino acids. In germline, CDR1 is LGHDT, CDR2 YNNKEL (reference sequence). The CDR3, as DNA: TGTGCCAGCAGCCGAGACAGGGCGAACACTGAAGCTTTCTTT. As protein: CASSRDRANTEAFF.

This clone occurred once. The J gene is TRBJ2-7, the V gene TRBV9, with 9 bases that match TRBD1. Trimming took 4 bases from V and 5 from J; bases not matched to a gene: 10. Germline values: CDR1 SGDLS, CDR2 YYNGEE. The CDR3 extends over 15 amino acids. The CDR3 reads CASSPQAGQGDEQYF. For the CDR3, the DNA is TGTGCCAGCAGCCCCCAGGCGGGACAGGGCGACGAGCAGTACTTC.

The gene calls are TRBV19 and TRBJ2-7; 14 bases line up with TRBD2. The germline V gene encodes CDR1 LNHDA and CDR2 SQIVND (reference sequence). J was trimmed by 2 bases and V by 3 bases; bases with no gene match: 0. CDR3 length: 15 residues. DNA of the CDR3: TGTGCCAGTAGTATGGGACTAGCGGGAGCCTACGAGCAGTACTTC. This encodes CASSMGLAGAYEQYF.

V usage is TRBV6-6 and J usage is TRBJ1-1; D uncertain. V lost 6 bases to trimming and J lost 1 base, with 9 bases between them. The CDR3 is 13 amino acids. Looked up from germline, CDR1 is MNHNY and CDR2 is SVGAGI (reference sequence). CDR3 residues: CASSTKQNTEAFF. In nucleotides, the CDR3 is TGTGCCAGCAGCACGAAACAGAACACTGAAGCTTTCTTT.

The V gene is TRBV27, the J gene TRBJ2-7, with 9 bases identical to TRBD1. Germline CDR1 MNHEY, CDR2 SMNVEV (reference sequence). The CDR3 loop spans 15 amino acids. V shed 5 bases, J shed 2 bases, and the junction held 7 bases outside the gene matches. The CDR3 sequence: CASSTRTGVPYEQYF. The CDR3 DNA is TGTGCCAGCAGTACACGGACAGGGGTTCCCTACGAGCAGTACTTC.

Comments on this clone: Different DNA sequences within this sample yield the same CDR3. CDR3 coding DNA: TGCAGCGTTGGGGGGACTAGCGGATTCAATGAGCAGTTCTTC. Translating it yields CSVGGTSGFNEQFF. This rearrangement joins TRBV29-1 to TRBJ2-1; TRBD2 agrees at 11 bases. The CDR3 has 14 residues. The ends lost 4 bases at V and 6 bases at J; junction bases unmatched: 5. The V gene's germline CDR1 is SQVTM and CDR2 ANQGSEA.

The gene calls are TRBV3-1 (or the pseudogene TRBV3-2) and TRBJ1-1; the D gene is possibly TRBD1 (5 bases). CDR3 size: 16 residues. CDR1 and CDR2 from the germline V gene are LGHDT and YNNKEL (reference sequence). Trimming pared 4 bases from V and 5 bases from J, leaving 20 bases between. The CDR3 DNA follows: TGTGCCAGCAGCCCTAACAGAAAAGGGGAAGGAACTGAAGCTTTCTTT. Translating gives CASSPNRKGEGTEAFF.

The chain combines TRBV5-1 with TRBJ1-2; unclear D gene. The CDR3 sequence is 12 residues long. Trimming stripped 4 bases from V and 4 bases from J, with 8 bases between. CDR1 and CDR2 (germline): SGHRS, YFSETQ. DNA for the CDR3: TGCGCCAGCAGCCAGGAACGCTATGGCTACACCTTC. Protein sequence: CASSQERYGYTF.

The chain couples TRBV19 to TRBJ2-1; no clear D. Germline V gene data show CDR1 as LNHDA and CDR2 as SQIVND (reference sequence). With 1 base removed from V and 6 bases from J, the gap between germline ends came to 10 bases. This CDR3 has 14 residues. CDR3: CASSIVPPTNEQFF. The CDR3 DNA sequence: TGTGCCAGTAGTATAGTTCCCCCTACCAATGAGCAGTTCTTC.

The chain links TRBV5-1 to TRBJ2-3; possibly TRBD2 for D (6 bases). V was shortened by 1 base and J by 3 bases, with 9 bases between the two germline ends. From germline, CDR1 is SGHRS and CDR2 YFSETQ. CDR3 length: 14 residues. The CDR3 region has the DNA TGCGCCAGCAGCTTGTCTGCGGGGACAGATACGCAGTATTTT. It codes for CASSLSAGTDTQYF.

The chain recombines TRBV9 with TRBJ1-6; D unresolved. Trimming left V 1 base short and J 10 bases short, with 9 bases between. The CDR3 runs 13 residues. Germline V gene lookup returns CDR1 SGDLS and CDR2 YYNGEE. The CDR3 reads CASSVNERSPLHF. The DNA of the CDR3 is TGTGCCAGCAGCGTAAACGAGCGGTCACCCCTCCACTTT.

This chain uses TRBV29-1 with TRBJ1-1; 9 bases agree with TRBD1. Germline trimming cut 5 bases from V and 7 bases from J; bases unmatched to any gene: 8. The CDR3 has 13 residues. Germline assignment: CDR1 SQVTM and CDR2 ANQGSEA. The CDR3 loop reads CSVSNDRGFEAFF. For the CDR3, the DNA is TGCAGCGTTTCTAATGACAGGGGGTTTGAAGCTTTCTTT.

The gene calls are TRBV19 and TRBJ2-1; 12 bases are a match to TRBD2. CDR1 LNHDA and CDR2 SQIVND come from the germline V gene (reference sequence). The CDR3 has 14 residues. Germline trimming cut 7 bases from V and 7 bases from J; bases unmatched to any gene: 5. The CDR3 DNA reads as TGTGCCAGTACGACTAGCGGGAGAATGAATGAGCAGTTCTTC. Amino acid sequence: CASTTSGRMNEQFF. Full variable domain (remainder filled in from reference TRBV19 and TRBJ2-1): DGGITQSPKYLFRKEGQNVTLSCEQNLNHDAMYWYRQDPGQGLRLIYYSQIVNDFQKGDIAEGYSVSREKKESFPLTVTSAQKNPTAFYLCASTTSGRMNEQFFGPGTRLTVL.

The chain has TRBV27 and TRBJ2-1, with 10 bases aligning to TRBD1. Germline V lookup: CDR1 MNHEY, CDR2 SMNVEV (reference sequence). The V segment lost 4 bases and the J segment 6 bases; nucleotides outside the gene matches: 6. The CDR3 covers 15 residues. The CDR3 loop is CASSYPGQGINEQFF. The CDR3 nucleotides read TGTGCCAGCAGTTATCCGGGACAGGGGATCAATGAGCAGTTCTTC.

This chain connects TRBV11-3 to TRBJ2-5; D call uncertain. The CDR3 is 15 amino acids. The germline gives CDR1 SGHNT, CDR2 YENEEA. Trimming pared 1 base from V and 2 bases from J, leaving 11 bases between. The CDR3 nucleotides read TGTGCCAGCAGCTTAGGTTTGCAGGAACAAGAGACCCAGTACTTC. Protein: CASSLGLQEQETQYF.